Each of the 20 T cell receptor beta chains below was sequenced from the same sample in a study of blood T cell repertoires in COVID-19. Profiling relied on immunoSEQ multiplex PCR, and the TCRdb table lists in-frame clones only, not all of them. The sample consists of around 130,000 clones, roughly 80% of them appearing once. Source material: peripheral blood. These receptors came from a man aged 50 to 60 with acute or convalescent COVID-19.

The table lists this clone with a few counts. The gene calls are TRBV2 and TRBJ2-7; D remains unclear. CDR1 SNHLY and CDR2 FYNNEI come from the germline V gene. The CDR3 extends over 14 amino acids. V was clipped by 3 bases and J by 0 bases, with 9 bases between them. This CDR3 reads CASSDGSSSYEQYF. CDR3 DNA: TGTGCCAGCAGTGACGGTTCAAGCTCCTACGAGCAGTACTTC.

J is TRBJ2-1 and V is TRBV5-1; 13 bases are a match to TRBD2. Germline values: CDR1 SGHRS, CDR2 YFSETQ. The CDR3 length is 16 residues. V lost 4 bases to trimming and J lost 1 base; unmatched junction nucleotides: 2. The CDR3 reads CASSPTSGGSYNEQFF. The CDR3 DNA sequence: TGCGCCAGCAGCCCGACTAGCGGGGGGTCCTACAATGAGCAGTTCTTC.

This clone was found many times. This chain uses TRBV5-1 with TRBJ2-2; 9 bases line up with TRBD1. With 3 bases clipped from V and 4 bases from J, the junction kept 4 bases outside the gene matches. The CDR3 loop spans 15 amino acids. From germline, CDR1 is SGHRS and CDR2 YFSETQ. The CDR3 loop reads CASSWTGAGTGELFF. The CDR3 bases are TGCGCCAGCAGCTGGACAGGGGCGGGCACCGGGGAGCTGTTTTTT.

The chain has TRBV28 and TRBJ1-5; weak D call: TRBD1 (6 bases). Looked up from germline, CDR1 is MDHEN and CDR2 is SYDVKM. This CDR3 is built from 13 residues. The V end was cut by 5 bases, the J end by 4 bases, with 9 bases between. CDR3 amino acids: CASSGQLNQPQHF. The CDR3 coding sequence is TGTGCCAGCAGTGGACAGTTGAATCAGCCCCAGCATTTT.

On this clone: This specimen includes other DNA sequences encoding the same CDR3. The chain is built from TRBV7-2 and TRBJ2-5; unclear D gene. Trimming cost V 1 base and J 4 bases, with 4 bases left between them. There are 12 residues in the CDR3. Germline CDR1 SGHTA, CDR2 FQGNSA. This chain's CDR3 is CASSLDRETQYF. In nucleotides, the CDR3 is TGTGCCAGCAGCTTAGATCGAGAGACCCAGTACTTC.

The chain recombines TRBV9 with TRBJ2-1, with 10 bases matching TRBD2. In germline, CDR1 is SGDLS, CDR2 YYNGEE. CDR3 length equals 14 residues. V was clipped by 2 bases and J by 5 bases; unmatched bases: 1. This chain's CDR3 is CASSVLAGDNEQFF. The CDR3 region has the DNA TGTGCCAGCAGCGTCCTAGCGGGGGACAATGAGCAGTTCTTC.

This sequence joins TRBV2 and TRBJ1-1; D is perhaps TRBD1 (5 bases). The CDR3 spans 15 residues. V was pared by 8 bases and J by 5 bases, with 21 bases between. Germline V lookup: CDR1 SNHLY, CDR2 FYNNEI. DNA for the CDR3: TGTGCCAGCGGTCACCTGAGCGGGGCAAGGACTGAAGCTTTCTTT. Amino acids: CASGHLSGARTEAFF.

V is TRBV5-1 and J is TRBJ2-3; D remains unclear. This CDR3 contains 14 residues. The V gene's germline CDR1 is SGHRS and CDR2 YFSETQ. Trimming took off 0 bases at V and 2 bases at J, with 7 bases between the two ends. CDR3 DNA sequence: TGCGCCAGCAGCTTGGGAGAGATCACAGATACGCAGTATTTT. Residues: CASSLGEITDTQYF.

Of note for this clone: One junction end does not reproduce the germline sequence, and a read error may be involved. The gene calls are TRBV11-2 and TRBJ2-1; tentatively, D is TRBD2 (6 bases). The germline V gene encodes CDR1 SGHAT and CDR2 FQNNGV. The CDR3 has 11 amino acids. CDR3 amino acids: CASSLRTTRIF. The CDR3 bases are TGTGCCAGCAGCTTAAGGACTACCCGAATCTTC. Filled out from reference TRBV11-2 and TRBJ2-1, the complete variable domain reads EAGVAQSPRYKIIEKRQSVAFWCNPISGHATLYWYQQILGQGPKLLIQFQNNGVVDDSQLPKDRFSAERLKGVDSTLKIQPAKLEDSAVYLCASSLRTTRIFGPGTRLTVL.

This clone has more than one count but fewer than ten. The genes are TRBV6-4 and TRBJ1-1; D gene unclear. Looked up from germline, CDR1 is MRHNA and CDR2 is SNTAGT. V shed 2 bases and J shed 4 bases, with 11 bases lying between them. This CDR3 spans 14 amino acids. The chain's CDR3 is CASSDTSRGTEAFF. As DNA, the CDR3 is TGTGCCAGCAGTGACACATCTCGGGGCACTGAAGCTTTCTTT.

This chain connects TRBV5-1 to TRBJ2-3; 7 bases align to TRBD2. V lost 4 bases, J lost 3 bases, and 2 bases stayed unmatched. Germline assignment: CDR1 SGHRS and CDR2 YFSETQ. The CDR3 is made up of 13 amino acids. This CDR3 reads CASSGEGTDTQYF. DNA of the CDR3: TGCGCCAGCAGCGGGGAGGGGACAGATACGCAGTATTTT. The full variable domain, its missing parts supplied by reference TRBV5-1 and TRBJ2-3, is KAGVTQTPRYLIKTRGQQVTLSCSPISGHRSVSWYQQTPGQGLQFLFEYFSETQRNKGNFPGRFSGRQFSNSRSEMNVSTLELGDSALYLCASSGEGTDTQYFGPGTRLTVL.

V is TRBV25-1 and J is TRBJ2-7; 7 bases fit TRBD1. Per the germline V gene, CDR1 is MGHDK and CDR2 is SYGVNS. The CDR3 has 13 residues. V was pared by 3 bases and J by 6 bases, with 5 bases of the junction left unmatched. The CDR3 region is CASSDPTGREQYV. DNA of the CDR3: TGTGCCAGCAGTGACCCGACAGGGCGCGAGCAGTACGTC.

This clone was picked up one time. The rearrangement uses TRBV7-8 and TRBJ1-4, with D unclear. V gave up 1 base and J gave up 5 bases, with 5 bases separating them. The CDR3 is 13 amino acids. In germline, CDR1 is SGHVS, CDR2 FQNEAQ. The CDR3 DNA sequence: TGTGCCAGCAGCTTAGTACACAATGAAAAACTGTTTTTT. This codes for CASSLVHNEKLFF.

Written as DNA, the CDR3 is TGCGCCAGCAGCTGGGAGTCGTACAATGAGCAGTTCTTC. The encoded protein is CASSWESYNEQFF. The genes are TRBV5-1 and TRBJ2-1; tentative D call: TRBD2 (5 bases). This CDR3 spans 13 amino acids. Trimming took 3 bases from V and 4 from J, leaving 8 bases between them. Germline V gene lookup returns CDR1 SGHRS and CDR2 YFSETQ. The complete variable domain, with remaining parts taken from reference TRBV5-1 and TRBJ2-1, reads KAGVTQTPRYLIKTRGQQVTLSCSPISGHRSVSWYQQTPGQGLQFLFEYFSETQRNKGNFPGRFSGRQFSNSRSEMNVSTLELGDSALYLCASSWESYNEQFFGPGTRLTVL.

The rearrangement links TRBV7-8 to TRBJ2-3; 7 positions agree with TRBD1. Germline trimming cut 5 bases from V and 1 base from J; bases unmatched to any gene: 9. This CDR3 contains 16 residues. Germline CDR1 and CDR2: SGHVS and FQNEAQ. The CDR3 spells CASSPRGQAGTDTQYF. In DNA, the CDR3 is TGTGCCAGCAGCCCCCGTGGACAGGCGGGCACAGATACGCAGTATTTT.

The gene calls are TRBV27 and TRBJ2-1; 10 bases match TRBD2. Trimming took 10 bases from V and 6 from J; bases not matched to a gene: 9. This CDR3 has 14 residues. The germline gives CDR1 MNHEY, CDR2 SMNVEV (reference sequence). For the CDR3, the DNA is TGTGCCACCTCAGGGTTAGCGGGGGGCAATGAGCAGTTCTTC. This encodes CATSGLAGGNEQFF.

The chain's CDR3 is CASSRGGMGTEAFF. In DNA, the CDR3 is TGTGCCAGCAGTAGGGGAGGGATGGGCACTGAAGCTTTCTTT. The V gene is TRBV6-5, the J gene TRBJ1-1; TRBD1 is a possible D gene (5 bases). In germline, CDR1 is MNHEY, CDR2 SVGAGI. The CDR3 loop spans 14 amino acids. V shed 5 bases and J shed 4 bases, with 14 bases lying between them.

This sequence joins TRBV10-1 and TRBJ1-5, with 7 bases matching TRBD1. Per the germline V gene, CDR1 is WNHNN and CDR2 is SYGVQD (reference sequence). The J segment lost 4 bases and the V segment lost 2 bases, leaving 5 bases of the junction unmatched. The CDR3 contains 15 residues. CDR3 DNA sequence: TGCGCCAGCAGTGAGCCCGGGACAGTTAATCAGCCCCAGCATTTT. It is translated as CASSEPGTVNQPQHF.

The sample holds a few counts of this clone. The rearrangement links TRBV5-6 to TRBJ2-1, with 9 nucleotides matching TRBD1. Germline V gene sequence: CDR1 SGHDT, CDR2 YYEEEE. With V trimmed by 0 bases and J by 10 bases, 8 bases remained unmatched. The CDR3 loop spans 15 amino acids. This CDR3 reads CASSLGGTGQYEQFF. The DNA for the CDR3 is TGTGCCAGCAGCTTGGGAGGGACAGGGCAGTACGAGCAGTTCTTC.

The CDR3 loop reads CAISESAPSDTQYF. CDR3 nucleotide sequence: TGTGCCATCAGTGAGTCAGCCCCGTCAGATACGCAGTATTTT. V and J are TRBV10-3 and TRBJ2-3; D gene unclear. The CDR3 loop spans 14 amino acids. Per germline, CDR1 ENHRY and CDR2 SYGVKD. V gave up 0 bases and J gave up 4 bases, with 8 bases separating them.